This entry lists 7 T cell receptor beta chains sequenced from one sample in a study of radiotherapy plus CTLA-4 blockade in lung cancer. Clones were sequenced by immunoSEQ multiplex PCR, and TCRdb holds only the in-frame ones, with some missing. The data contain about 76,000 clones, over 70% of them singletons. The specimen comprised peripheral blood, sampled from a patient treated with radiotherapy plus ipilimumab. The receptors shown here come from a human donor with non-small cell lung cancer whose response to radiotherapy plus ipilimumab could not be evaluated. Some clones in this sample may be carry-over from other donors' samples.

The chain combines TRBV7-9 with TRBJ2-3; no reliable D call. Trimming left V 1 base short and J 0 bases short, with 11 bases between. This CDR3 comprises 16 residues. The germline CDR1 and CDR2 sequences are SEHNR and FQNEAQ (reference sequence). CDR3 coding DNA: TGTGCCAGCAGCTTAGGCTTGAGGCCCAGCACAGATACGCAGTATTTT. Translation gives CASSLGLRPSTDTQYF.

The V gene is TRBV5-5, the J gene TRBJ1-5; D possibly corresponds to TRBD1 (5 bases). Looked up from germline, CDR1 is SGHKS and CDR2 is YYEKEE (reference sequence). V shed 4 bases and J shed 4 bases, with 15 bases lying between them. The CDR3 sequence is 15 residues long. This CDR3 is CASSEQGLRNQPQHF. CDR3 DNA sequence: TGTGCCAGCAGCGAGCAGGGACTACGAAATCAGCCCCAGCATTTT. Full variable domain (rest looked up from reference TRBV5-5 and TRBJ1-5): DAGVTQSPTHLIKTRGQQVTLRCSPISGHKSVSWYQQVLGQGPQFIFQYYEKEERGRGNFPDRFSARQFPNYSSELNVNALLLGDSALYLCASSEQGLRNQPQHFGDGTRLSIL.

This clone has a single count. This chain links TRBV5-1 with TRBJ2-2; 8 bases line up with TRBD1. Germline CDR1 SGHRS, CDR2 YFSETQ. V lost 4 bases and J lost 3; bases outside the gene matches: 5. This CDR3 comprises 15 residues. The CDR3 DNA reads TGCGCCAGCAGCATGGACAGGGTAGACACCGGGGAGCTGTTTTTT. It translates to CASSMDRVDTGELFF.

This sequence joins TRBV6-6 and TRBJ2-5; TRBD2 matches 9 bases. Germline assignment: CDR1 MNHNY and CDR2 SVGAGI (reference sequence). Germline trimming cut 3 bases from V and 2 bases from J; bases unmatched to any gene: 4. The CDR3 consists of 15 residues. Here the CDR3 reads CASSYGLAGQETQYF. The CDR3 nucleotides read TGTGCCAGCAGTTATGGGCTAGCGGGGCAAGAGACCCAGTACTTC.

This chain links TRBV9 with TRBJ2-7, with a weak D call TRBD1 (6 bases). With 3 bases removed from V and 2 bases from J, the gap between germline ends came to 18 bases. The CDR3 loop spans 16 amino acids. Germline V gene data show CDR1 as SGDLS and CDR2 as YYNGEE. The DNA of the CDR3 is TGTGCCAGCAGCGATCGACCCCGGGACAATACCTACGAGCAGTACTTC. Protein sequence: CASSDRPRDNTYEQYF.

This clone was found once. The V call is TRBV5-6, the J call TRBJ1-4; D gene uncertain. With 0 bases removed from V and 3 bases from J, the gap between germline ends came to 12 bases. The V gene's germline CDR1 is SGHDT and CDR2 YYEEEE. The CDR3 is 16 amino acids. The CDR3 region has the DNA TGTGCCAGCAGCTTGGTGATGACTGCGGCTAATGAAAAACTGTTTTTT. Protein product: CASSLVMTAANEKLFF.

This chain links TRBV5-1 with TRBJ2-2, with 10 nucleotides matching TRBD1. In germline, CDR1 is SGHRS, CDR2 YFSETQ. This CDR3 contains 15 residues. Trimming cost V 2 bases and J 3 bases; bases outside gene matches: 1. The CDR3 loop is CASSFGQGDTGELFF. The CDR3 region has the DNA TGCGCCAGCAGCTTCGGACAGGGGGACACCGGGGAGCTGTTTTTT.